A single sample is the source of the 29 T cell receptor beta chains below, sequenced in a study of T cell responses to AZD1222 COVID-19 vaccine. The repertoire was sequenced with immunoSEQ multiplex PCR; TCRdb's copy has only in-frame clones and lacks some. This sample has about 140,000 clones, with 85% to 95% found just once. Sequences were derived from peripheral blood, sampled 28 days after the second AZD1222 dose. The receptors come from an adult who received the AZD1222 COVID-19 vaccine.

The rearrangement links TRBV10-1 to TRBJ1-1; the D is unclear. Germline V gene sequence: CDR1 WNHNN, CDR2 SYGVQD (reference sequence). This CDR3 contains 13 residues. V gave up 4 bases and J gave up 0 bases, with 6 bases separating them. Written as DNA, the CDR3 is TGCGCCAGCAGTGTGGAGCTGAACACTGAAGCTTTCTTT. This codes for CASSVELNTEAFF.

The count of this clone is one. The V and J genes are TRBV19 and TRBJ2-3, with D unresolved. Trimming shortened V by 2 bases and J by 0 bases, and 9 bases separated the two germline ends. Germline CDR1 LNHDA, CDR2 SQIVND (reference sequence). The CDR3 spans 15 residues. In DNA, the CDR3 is TGTGCCAGTAGTATAAGCTTGTCTAGCACAGATACGCAGTATTTT. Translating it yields CASSISLSSTDTQYF.

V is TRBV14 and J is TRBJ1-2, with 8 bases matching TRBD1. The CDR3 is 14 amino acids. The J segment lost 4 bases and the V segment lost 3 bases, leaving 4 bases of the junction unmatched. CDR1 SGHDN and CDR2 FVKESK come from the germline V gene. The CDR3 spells CASSHGQGGYGYTF. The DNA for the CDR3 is TGTGCCAGCAGCCATGGACAGGGAGGCTATGGCTACACCTTC.

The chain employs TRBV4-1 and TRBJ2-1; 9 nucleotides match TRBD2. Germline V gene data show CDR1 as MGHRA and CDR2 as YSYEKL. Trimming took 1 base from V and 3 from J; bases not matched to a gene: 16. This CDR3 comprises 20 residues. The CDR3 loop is CASSQGSGGGARSSYNEQFF. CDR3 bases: TGCGCCAGCAGCCAAGGATCCGGCGGGGGGGCACGTTCTAGCTACAATGAGCAGTTCTTC.

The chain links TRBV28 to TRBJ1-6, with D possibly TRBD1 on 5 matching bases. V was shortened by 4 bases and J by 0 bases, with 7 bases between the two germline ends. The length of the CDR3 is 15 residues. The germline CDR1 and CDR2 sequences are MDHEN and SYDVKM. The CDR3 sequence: CASSWGDSYNSPLHF. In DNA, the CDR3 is TGTGCCAGCAGTTGGGGGGACTCCTATAATTCACCCCTCCACTTT.

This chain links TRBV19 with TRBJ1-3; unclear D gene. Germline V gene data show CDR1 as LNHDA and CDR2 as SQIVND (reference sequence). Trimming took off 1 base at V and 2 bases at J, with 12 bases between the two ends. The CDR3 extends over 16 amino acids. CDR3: CASSIASSAAGNTIYF. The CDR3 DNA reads TGTGCCAGTAGTATAGCATCCTCGGCAGCTGGAAACACCATATATTTT.

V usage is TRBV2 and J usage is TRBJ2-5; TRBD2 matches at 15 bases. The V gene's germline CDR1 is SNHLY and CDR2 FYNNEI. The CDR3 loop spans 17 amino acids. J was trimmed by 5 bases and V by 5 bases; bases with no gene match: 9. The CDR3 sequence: CASSKGTSGGILETQYF. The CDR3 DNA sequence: TGTGCCAGCAGTAAGGGGACTAGCGGGGGGATTTTGGAGACCCAGTACTTC.

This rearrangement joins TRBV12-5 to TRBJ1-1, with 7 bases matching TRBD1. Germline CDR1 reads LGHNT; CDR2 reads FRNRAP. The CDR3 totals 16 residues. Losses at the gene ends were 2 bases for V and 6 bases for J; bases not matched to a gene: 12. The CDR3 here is CASGLFRTGRGAEAFF. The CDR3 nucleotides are TGTGCTAGTGGTTTGTTCCGGACAGGTCGGGGCGCTGAAGCTTTCTTT.

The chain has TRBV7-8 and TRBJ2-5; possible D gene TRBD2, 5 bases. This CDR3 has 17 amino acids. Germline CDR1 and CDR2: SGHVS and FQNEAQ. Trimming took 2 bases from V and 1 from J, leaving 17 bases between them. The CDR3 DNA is TGTGCCAGCAGCTTAAAAGAAGCGGAACGCCTCCAAGAGACCCAGTACTTC. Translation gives CASSLKEAERLQETQYF.

The CDR3 DNA sequence: TGTGCCAGCAGCCCCACAGGGAATGAGCAGTTCTTC. Its translation: CASSPTGNEQFF. V and J are TRBV7-9 and TRBJ2-1; TRBD1 might be the D (6 bases). CDR1 and CDR2 (germline): SEHNR, FQNEAQ (reference sequence). The CDR3 has 12 amino acids. Trimming left V 5 bases short and J 7 bases short, with 9 bases between.

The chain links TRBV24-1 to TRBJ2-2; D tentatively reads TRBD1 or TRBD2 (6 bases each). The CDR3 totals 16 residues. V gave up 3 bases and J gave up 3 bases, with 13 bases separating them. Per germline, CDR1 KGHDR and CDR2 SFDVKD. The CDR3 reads CATSDPRGRDTGELFF. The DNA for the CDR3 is TGTGCCACCAGTGATCCTCGGGGGCGGGACACCGGGGAGCTGTTTTTT.

CDR3 sequence reads: CASSQLSEQFF. Here the CDR3 DNA reads TGTGCCAGCAGCCAATTGAGTGAGCAGTTCTTC. This chain joins TRBV14 and TRBJ2-1; D is uncertain. V was trimmed by 2 bases and J by 9 bases, leaving 5 bases between them. The length of the CDR3 is 11 residues. Germline-derived CDR1 and CDR2 are SGHDN and FVKESK.

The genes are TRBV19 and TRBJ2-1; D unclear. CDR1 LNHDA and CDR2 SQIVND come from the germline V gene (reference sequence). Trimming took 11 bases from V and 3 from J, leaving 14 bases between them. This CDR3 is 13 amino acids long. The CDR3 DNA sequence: TGTGCCGCCGCTTCGAGCAGCTACAATGAGCAGTTCTTC. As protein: CAAASSSYNEQFF.

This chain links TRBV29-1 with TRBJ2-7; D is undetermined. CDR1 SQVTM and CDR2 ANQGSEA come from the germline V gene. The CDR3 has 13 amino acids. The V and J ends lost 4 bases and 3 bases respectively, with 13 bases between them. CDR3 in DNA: TGCAGCGTTGTCTCCTCGGTGGGCTACGAGCAGTACTTC. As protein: CSVVSSVGYEQYF.

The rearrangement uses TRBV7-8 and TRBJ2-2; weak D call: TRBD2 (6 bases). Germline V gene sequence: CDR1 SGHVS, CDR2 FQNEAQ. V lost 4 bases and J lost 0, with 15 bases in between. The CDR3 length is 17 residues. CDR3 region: CASSWGLILANTGELFF. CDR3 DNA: TGTGCCAGCAGCTGGGGACTGATACTCGCGAACACCGGGGAGCTGTTTTTT. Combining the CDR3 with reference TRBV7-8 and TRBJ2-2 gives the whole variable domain GAGVSQSPRYKVAKRGQDVALRCDPISGHVSLFWYQQALGQGPEFLTYFQNEAQLDKSGLPSDRFFAERPEGSVSTLKIQRTQQEDSAVYLCASSWGLILANTGELFFGEGSRLTVL.

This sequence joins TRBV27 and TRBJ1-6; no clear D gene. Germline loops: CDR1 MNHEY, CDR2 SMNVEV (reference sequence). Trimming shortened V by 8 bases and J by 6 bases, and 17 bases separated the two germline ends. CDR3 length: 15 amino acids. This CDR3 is CASSAEPGANSPLHF. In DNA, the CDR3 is TGTGCCAGCTCTGCGGAGCCCGGAGCTAATTCACCCCTCCACTTT.

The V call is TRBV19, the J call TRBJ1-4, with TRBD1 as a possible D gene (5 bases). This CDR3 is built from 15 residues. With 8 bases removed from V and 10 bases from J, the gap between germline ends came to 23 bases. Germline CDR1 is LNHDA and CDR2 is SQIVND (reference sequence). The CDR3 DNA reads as TGTGCCAGTCGCATAAGGGACGGCCTCGTTGGAAAACTGTTTTTT. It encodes CASRIRDGLVGKLFF.

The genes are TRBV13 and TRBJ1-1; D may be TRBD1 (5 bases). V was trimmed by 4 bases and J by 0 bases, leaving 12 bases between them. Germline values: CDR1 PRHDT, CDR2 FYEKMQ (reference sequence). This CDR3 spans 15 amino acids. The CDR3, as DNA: TGTGCCAGCAGCTCTGAGGACACCATGAACACTGAAGCTTTCTTT. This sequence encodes CASSSEDTMNTEAFF.

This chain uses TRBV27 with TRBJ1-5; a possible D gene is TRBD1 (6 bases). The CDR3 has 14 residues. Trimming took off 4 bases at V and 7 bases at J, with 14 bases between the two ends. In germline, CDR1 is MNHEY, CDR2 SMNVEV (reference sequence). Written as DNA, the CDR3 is TGTGCCAGCAGTTCCCAGGGGTTGGGGCAGCCCCAGCATTTT. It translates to CASSSQGLGQPQHF.

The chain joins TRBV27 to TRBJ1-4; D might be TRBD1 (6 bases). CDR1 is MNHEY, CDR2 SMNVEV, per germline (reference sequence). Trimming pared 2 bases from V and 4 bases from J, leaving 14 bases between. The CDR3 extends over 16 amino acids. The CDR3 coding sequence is TGTGCCAGCAGTTTAGTGTGGACAGTTTTTAATGAAAAACTGTTTTTT. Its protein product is CASSLVWTVFNEKLFF. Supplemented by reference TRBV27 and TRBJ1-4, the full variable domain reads EAQVTQNPRYLITVTGKKLTVTCSQNMNHEYMSWYRQDPGLGLRQIYYSMNVEVTDKGDVPEGYKVSRKEKRNFPLILESPSPNQTSLYFCASSLVWTVFNEKLFFGSGTQLSVL.

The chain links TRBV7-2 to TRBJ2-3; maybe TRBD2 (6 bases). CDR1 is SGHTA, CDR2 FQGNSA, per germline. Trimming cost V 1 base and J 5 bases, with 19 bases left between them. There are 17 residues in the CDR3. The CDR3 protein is CASSLGRAGPTGDTQYF. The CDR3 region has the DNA TGTGCCAGCAGCTTAGGGAGGGCAGGGCCTACCGGAGATACGCAGTATTTT. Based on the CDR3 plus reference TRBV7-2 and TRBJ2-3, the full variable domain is GAGVSQSPSNKVTEKGKDVELRCDPISGHTALYWYRQSLGQGLEFLIYFQGNSAPDKSGLPSDRFSAERTGGSVSTLTIQRTQQEDSAVYLCASSLGRAGPTGDTQYFGPGTRLTVL.

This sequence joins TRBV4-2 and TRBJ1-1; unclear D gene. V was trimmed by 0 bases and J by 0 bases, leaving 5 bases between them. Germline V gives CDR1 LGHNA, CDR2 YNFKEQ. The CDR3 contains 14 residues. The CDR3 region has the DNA TGTGCCAGCAGCCAAGAAGGAGTGAACACTGAAGCTTTCTTT. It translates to CASSQEGVNTEAFF.

The CDR3 here is CSASSRGGLNTEAFF. The CDR3 bases are TGCAGTGCTAGTTCCAGGGGGGGACTGAACACTGAAGCTTTCTTT. This chain links TRBV20-1 with TRBJ1-1; 7 bases align to TRBD1. Germline-derived CDR1 and CDR2 are DFQATT and SNEGSKA (reference sequence). The CDR3 contains 15 residues. V lost 3 bases, J lost 0 bases, and 7 bases stayed unmatched.

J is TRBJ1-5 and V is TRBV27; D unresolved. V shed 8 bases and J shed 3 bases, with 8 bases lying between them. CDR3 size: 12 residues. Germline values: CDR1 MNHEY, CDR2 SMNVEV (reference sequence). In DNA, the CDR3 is TGTGCCAGCGGGCAGCTCAATCAGCCCCAGCATTTT. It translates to CASGQLNQPQHF.

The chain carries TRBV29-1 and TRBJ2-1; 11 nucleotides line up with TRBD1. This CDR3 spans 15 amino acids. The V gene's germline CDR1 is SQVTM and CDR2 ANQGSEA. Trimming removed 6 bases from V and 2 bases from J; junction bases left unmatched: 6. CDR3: CSVGQGASPYNEQFF. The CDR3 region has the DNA TGCAGCGTAGGACAGGGGGCCTCCCCCTACAATGAGCAGTTCTTC.

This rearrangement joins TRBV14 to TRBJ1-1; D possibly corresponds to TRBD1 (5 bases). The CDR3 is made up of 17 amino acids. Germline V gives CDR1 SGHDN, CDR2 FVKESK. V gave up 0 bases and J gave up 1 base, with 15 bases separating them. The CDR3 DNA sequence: TGTGCCAGCAGCCAAGAGGTGGTCAGGGTCGGGAACACTGAAGCTTTCTTT. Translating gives CASSQEVVRVGNTEAFF.

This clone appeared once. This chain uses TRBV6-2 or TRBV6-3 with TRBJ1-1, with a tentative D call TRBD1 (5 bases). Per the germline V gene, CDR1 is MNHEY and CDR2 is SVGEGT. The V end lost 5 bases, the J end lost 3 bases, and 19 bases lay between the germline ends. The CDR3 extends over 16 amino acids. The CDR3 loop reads CASSMYQVGGDTEAFF. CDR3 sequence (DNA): TGTGCCAGCAGTATGTACCAGGTGGGGGGAGACACTGAAGCTTTCTTT.

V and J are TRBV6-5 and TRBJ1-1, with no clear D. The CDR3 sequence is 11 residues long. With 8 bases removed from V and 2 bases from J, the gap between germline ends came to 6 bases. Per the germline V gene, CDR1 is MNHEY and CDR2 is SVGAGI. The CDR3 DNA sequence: TGTGCCAGCGGTAAAAACACTGAAGCTTTCTTT. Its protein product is CASGKNTEAFF.

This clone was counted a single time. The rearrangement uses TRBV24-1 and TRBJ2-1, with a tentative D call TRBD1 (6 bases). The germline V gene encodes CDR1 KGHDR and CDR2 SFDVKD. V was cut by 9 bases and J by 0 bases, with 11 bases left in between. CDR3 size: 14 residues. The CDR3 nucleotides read TGTGCCACCTTACAGGGAAGCTCCTACAATGAGCAGTTCTTC. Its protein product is CATLQGSSYNEQFF.